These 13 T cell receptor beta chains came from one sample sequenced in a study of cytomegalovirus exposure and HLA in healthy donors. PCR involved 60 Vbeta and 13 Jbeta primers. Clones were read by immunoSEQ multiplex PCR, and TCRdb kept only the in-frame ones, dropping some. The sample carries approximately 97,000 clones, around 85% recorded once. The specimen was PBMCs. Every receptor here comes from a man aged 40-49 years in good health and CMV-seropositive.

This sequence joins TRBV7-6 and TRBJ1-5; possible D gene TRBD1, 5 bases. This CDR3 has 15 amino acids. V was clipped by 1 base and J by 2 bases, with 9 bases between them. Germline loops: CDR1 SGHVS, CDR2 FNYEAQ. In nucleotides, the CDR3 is TGTGCCAGCAGCTTAGAGGGAGGGGGCAATCAGCCCCAGCATTTT. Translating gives CASSLEGGGNQPQHF.

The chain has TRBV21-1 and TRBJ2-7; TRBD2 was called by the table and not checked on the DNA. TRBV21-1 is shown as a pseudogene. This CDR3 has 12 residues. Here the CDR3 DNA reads TGTGCCAGCAGCAATGGGAGCAACGAGCAGTACTTC. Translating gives CASSNGSNEQYF.

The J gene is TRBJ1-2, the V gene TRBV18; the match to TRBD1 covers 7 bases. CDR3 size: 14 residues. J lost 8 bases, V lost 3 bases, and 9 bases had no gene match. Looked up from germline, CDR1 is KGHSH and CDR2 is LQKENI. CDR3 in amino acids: CASSPGQGVGGYTF. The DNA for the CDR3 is TGTGCCAGCTCACCTGGGCAGGGGGTCGGAGGCTACACCTTC.

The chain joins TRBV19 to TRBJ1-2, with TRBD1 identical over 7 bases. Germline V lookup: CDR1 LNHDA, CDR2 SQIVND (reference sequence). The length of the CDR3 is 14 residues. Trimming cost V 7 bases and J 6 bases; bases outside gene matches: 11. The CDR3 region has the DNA TGTGCCAGTACCACTAGGGACAGTAAAGATGGCTACACCTTC. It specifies CASTTRDSKDGYTF.

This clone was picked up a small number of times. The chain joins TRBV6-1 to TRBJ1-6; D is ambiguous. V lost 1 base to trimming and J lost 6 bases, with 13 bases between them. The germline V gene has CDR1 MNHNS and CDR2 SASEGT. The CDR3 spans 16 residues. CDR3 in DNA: TGTGCCAGCAGTGAAGGTTATGCACGGAGTAATTCACCCCTCCACTTT. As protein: CASSEGYARSNSPLHF.

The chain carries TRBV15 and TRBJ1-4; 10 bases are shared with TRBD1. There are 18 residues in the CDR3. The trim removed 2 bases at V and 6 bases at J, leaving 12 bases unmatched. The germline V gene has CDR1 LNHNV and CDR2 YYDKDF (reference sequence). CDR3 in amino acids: CATSRPMALGTGDEKLFF. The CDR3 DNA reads TGTGCCACCAGCAGACCGATGGCGCTGGGGACAGGGGATGAAAAACTGTTTTTT.

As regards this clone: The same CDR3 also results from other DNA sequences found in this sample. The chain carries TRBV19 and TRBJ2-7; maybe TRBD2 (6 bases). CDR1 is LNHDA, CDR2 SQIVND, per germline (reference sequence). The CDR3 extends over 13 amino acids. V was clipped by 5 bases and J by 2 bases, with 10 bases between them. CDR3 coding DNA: TGTGCCAGTAGTCAGCGGGCAGCCTACGAGCAGTACTTC. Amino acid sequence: CASSQRAAYEQYF.

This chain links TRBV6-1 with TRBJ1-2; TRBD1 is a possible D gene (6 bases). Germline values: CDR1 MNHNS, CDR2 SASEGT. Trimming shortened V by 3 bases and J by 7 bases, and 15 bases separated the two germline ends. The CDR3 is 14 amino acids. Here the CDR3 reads CASSDATGDRGYTF. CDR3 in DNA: TGTGCCAGCAGTGACGCGACAGGCGATCGTGGCTACACCTTC.

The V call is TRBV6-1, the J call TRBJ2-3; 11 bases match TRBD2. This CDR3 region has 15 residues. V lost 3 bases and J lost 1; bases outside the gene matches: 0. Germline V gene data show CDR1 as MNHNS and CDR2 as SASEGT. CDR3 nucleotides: TGTGCCAGCAGTGAGGGACTAGCGGGCACAGATACGCAGTATTTT. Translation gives CASSEGLAGTDTQYF.

CDR3 in amino acids: CASSAGQDGEKLFF. CDR3 nucleotides: TGTGCCAGCAGTGCGGGACAGGACGGTGAAAAACTGTTTTTT. The V gene is TRBV2, the J gene TRBJ1-4; TRBD1 agrees at 8 bases. Germline V CDR1 and CDR2: SNHLY, FYNNEI. V lost 4 bases to trimming and J lost 7 bases; unmatched junction nucleotides: 5. This CDR3 is 14 amino acids long.

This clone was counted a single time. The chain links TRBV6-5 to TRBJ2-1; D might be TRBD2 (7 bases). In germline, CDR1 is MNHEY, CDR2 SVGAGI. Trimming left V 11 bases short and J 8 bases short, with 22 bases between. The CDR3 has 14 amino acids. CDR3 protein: CAPPEGGAFDEQFF. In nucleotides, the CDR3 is TGTGCCCCCCCCGAGGGGGGGGCCTTTGATGAGCAGTTCTTC.

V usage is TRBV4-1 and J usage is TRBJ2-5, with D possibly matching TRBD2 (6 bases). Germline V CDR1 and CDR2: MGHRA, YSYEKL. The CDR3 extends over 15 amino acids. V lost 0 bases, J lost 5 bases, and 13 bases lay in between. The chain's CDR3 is CASSQEGRTTETQYF. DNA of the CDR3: TGCGCCAGCAGCCAAGAAGGGAGGACGACGGAGACCCAGTACTTC.

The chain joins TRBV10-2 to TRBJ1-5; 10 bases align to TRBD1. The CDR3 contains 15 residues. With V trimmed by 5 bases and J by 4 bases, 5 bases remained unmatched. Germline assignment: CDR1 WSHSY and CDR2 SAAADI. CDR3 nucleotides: TGCGCCAGCAGTACCTCGGACAGGGGGAATCAGCCCCAGCATTTT. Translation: CASSTSDRGNQPQHF.